This T cell receptor beta chain was documented in a study of shared clonotypes between healthy human individuals. The quantity of DNA used in unsorted PBMC replicate PCRs was about 0.3 ug, corresponding to 30,000 or so T cell genomes. Using immunoSEQ multiplex PCR, the repertoire was profiled, and TCRdb retains in-frame clones only, with some absent. The sample has around 450,000 clones, about 76% seen once. The CDR3 has 14 residues. With 0 bases clipped from V and 0 bases from J, the junction kept 0 bases outside the gene matches. CDR1 is SGHRS and CDR2 is YFSETQ in the germline V gene. The TCR sequence derives from a woman in her thirties or forties in good health. Some clones in this sample may be carry-over from other donors' samples. Input material: PBMCs. This chain links TRBV5-1 with TRBJ2-7; 7 bases align to TRBD1. CDR3 residues: CASSLGQGSYEQYF. CDR3 nucleotides: TGCGCCAGCAGCTTGGGACAGGGCTCCTACGAGCAGTACTTC. The entire variable domain, with the rest obtained from reference TRBV5-1 and TRBJ2-7, is as follows: KAGVTQTPRYLIKTRGQQVTLSCSPISGHRSVSWYQQTPGQGLQFLFEYFSETQRNKGNFPGRFSGRQFSNSRSEMNVSTLELGDSALYLCASSLGQGSYEQYFGPGTRLTVT.